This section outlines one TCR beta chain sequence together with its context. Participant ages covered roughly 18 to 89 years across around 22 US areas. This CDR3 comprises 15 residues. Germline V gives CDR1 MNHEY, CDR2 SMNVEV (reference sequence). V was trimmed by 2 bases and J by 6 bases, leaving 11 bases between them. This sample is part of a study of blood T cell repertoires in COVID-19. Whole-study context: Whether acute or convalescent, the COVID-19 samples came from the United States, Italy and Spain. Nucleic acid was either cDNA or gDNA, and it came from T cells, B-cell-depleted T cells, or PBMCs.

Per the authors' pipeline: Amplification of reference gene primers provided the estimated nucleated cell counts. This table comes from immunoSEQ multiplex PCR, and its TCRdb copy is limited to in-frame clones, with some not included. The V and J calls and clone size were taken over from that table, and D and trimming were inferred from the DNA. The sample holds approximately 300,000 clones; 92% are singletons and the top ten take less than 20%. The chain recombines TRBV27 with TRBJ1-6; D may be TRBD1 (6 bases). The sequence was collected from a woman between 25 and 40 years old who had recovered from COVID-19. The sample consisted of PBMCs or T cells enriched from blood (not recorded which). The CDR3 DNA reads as TGTGCCAGCAGTTTAGACCAACAGGGTAATTCACCCCTCCACTTT. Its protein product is CASSLDQQGNSPLHF.